The 20 T cell receptor beta chains below were found in one sample sequenced in a study of blood T cell repertoires in COVID-19. Measured with immunoSEQ multiplex PCR; TCRdb has only the in-frame clones, and not every one. This table holds about 130,000 clones, around 86% found once. The sample taken for sequencing was peripheral blood. These receptors were obtained from a woman at least 80 years old with acute or convalescent COVID-19.

The chain has TRBV9 and TRBJ2-5, with D unresolved. The CDR3 has 14 amino acids. V was clipped by 0 bases and J by 1 base, with 7 bases between them. The germline CDR1 and CDR2 sequences are SGDLS and YYNGEE. The CDR3 reads CASSVGVVQETQYF. The CDR3 region has the DNA TGTGCCAGCAGCGTAGGCGTAGTCCAAGAGACCCAGTACTTC. Full variable domain (missing parts from reference TRBV9 and TRBJ2-5): DSGVTQTPKHLITATGQRVTLRCSPRSGDLSVYWYQQSLDQGLQFLIQYYNGEERAKGNILERFSAQQFPDLHSELNLSSLELGDSALYFCASSVGVVQETQYFGPGTRLLVL.

This rearrangement joins TRBV5-1 to TRBJ1-4, with D unclear. This CDR3 spans 16 amino acids. Germline V gene data show CDR1 as SGHRS and CDR2 as YFSETQ. With 4 bases removed from V and 7 bases from J, the gap between germline ends came to 20 bases. The CDR3 protein is CASSQGPGTVGEKLFF. The CDR3 DNA sequence: TGCGCCAGCAGCCAAGGTCCAGGTACTGTGGGTGAAAAACTGTTTTTT.

This rearrangement joins TRBV5-1 to TRBJ2-3, with TRBD2 as a possible D gene (6 bases). V lost 5 bases and J lost 2, with 18 bases in between. The CDR3 runs 16 residues. The germline V gene has CDR1 SGHRS and CDR2 YFSETQ. CDR3 protein: CASSSRGGQLTDTQYF. CDR3 bases: TGCGCCAGCAGTTCCCGGGGAGGACAACTCACAGATACGCAGTATTTT.

This chain links TRBV7-2 with TRBJ1-2; 7 bases are shared with TRBD1. The J segment lost 5 bases and the V segment lost 5 bases, leaving 5 bases of the junction unmatched. CDR1 and CDR2 from the germline V gene are SGHTA and FQGNSA. This CDR3 is built from 13 residues. CDR3 region: CASSATGVYGYTF. The CDR3 nucleotides are TGTGCCAGCAGCGCCACAGGGGTATATGGCTACACCTTC.

The chain joins TRBV19 to TRBJ1-3; D unclear. Trimming shortened V by 7 bases and J by 8 bases, and 27 bases separated the two germline ends. CDR1 and CDR2 (germline): LNHDA, SQIVND (reference sequence). The CDR3 totals 17 residues. Here the CDR3 reads CASTPRGGAPGRDTIYF. In DNA, the CDR3 is TGTGCCAGTACCCCCAGAGGCGGAGCCCCCGGTCGAGACACCATATATTTT. The full variable domain, completed using reference TRBV19 and TRBJ1-3, is DGGITQSPKYLFRKEGQNVTLSCEQNLNHDAMYWYRQDPGQGLRLIYYSQIVNDFQKGDIAEGYSVSREKKESFPLTVTSAQKNPTAFYLCASTPRGGAPGRDTIYFGEGSWLTVV.

This chain uses TRBV2 with TRBJ1-1; D may be TRBD1 (5 bases). Germline CDR1 reads SNHLY; CDR2 reads FYNNEI. V lost 6 bases, J lost 1 base, and 12 bases lay in between. The CDR3 has 14 amino acids. The CDR3 DNA reads TGTGCCAGCAGCGATCTCGGACAGAACACTGAAGCTTTCTTT. This codes for CASSDLGQNTEAFF.

V is TRBV19 and J is TRBJ1-5; D is perhaps TRBD1 (5 bases). The CDR3 sequence is 15 residues long. Germline assignment: CDR1 LNHDA and CDR2 SQIVND (reference sequence). The germline V and J ends were trimmed by 4 bases and 1 base, with 11 bases remaining between them. CDR3 DNA sequence: TGTGCCAGTAGTAATTGGGGACTGAGCAATCAGCCCCAGCATTTT. It codes for CASSNWGLSNQPQHF.

This clone was seen a single time. The genes are TRBV6-5 and TRBJ1-2; 10 bases agree with TRBD1. Trimming cost V 8 bases and J 8 bases; bases outside gene matches: 5. This CDR3 is built from 12 residues. Germline V gene sequence: CDR1 MNHEY, CDR2 SVGAGI. CDR3 in DNA: TGTGCCAGCGGGGACAGGGGTGGGGGCTACACCTTC. Translation gives CASGDRGGGYTF.

The CDR3 coding sequence is TGTGCCAGCAGCGTTTTAGCGGGGGGGGCGGACACGCAGTATTTT. This encodes CASSVLAGGADTQYF. V is TRBV9 and J is TRBJ2-3, with TRBD2 matching over 11 bases. CDR3 length: 15 amino acids. The ends lost 2 bases at V and 9 bases at J; junction bases unmatched: 8. Germline-derived CDR1 and CDR2 are SGDLS and YYNGEE.

The chain combines TRBV19 with TRBJ1-2, with D possibly matching TRBD1 (5 bases). CDR3 size: 15 residues. Trimming stripped 5 bases from V and 3 bases from J, with 16 bases between. The germline CDR1 and CDR2 sequences are LNHDA and SQIVND (reference sequence). The CDR3 nucleotides read TGTGCCAGTAGTCCCCTCGGGAGGACATACTATGGCTACACCTTC. Its protein product is CASSPLGRTYYGYTF.

The rearrangement uses TRBV20-1 and TRBJ2-1; 11 bases map to TRBD2. Losses at the gene ends were 3 bases for V and 5 bases for J; bases not matched to a gene: 3. Per the germline V gene, CDR1 is DFQATT and CDR2 is SNEGSKA (reference sequence). The CDR3 is 14 amino acids. The CDR3 DNA reads as TGCAGTGCTAGTCTAGCGGGGGGCGACAATGAGCAGTTCTTC. Protein sequence: CSASLAGGDNEQFF.

This clone came up once. V and J are TRBV19 and TRBJ1-5, with D possibly matching TRBD1 (5 bases). CDR3 length equals 14 residues. The germline V gene encodes CDR1 LNHDA and CDR2 SQIVND (reference sequence). Trimming took 3 bases from V and 4 from J, leaving 10 bases between them. The CDR3: CASSMLQENQPQHF. DNA of the CDR3: TGTGCCAGTAGTATGCTACAGGAAAATCAGCCCCAGCATTTT.

This clone was observed once. The V call is TRBV6-2 or TRBV6-3, the J call TRBJ1-1, with D possibly being TRBD1 (6 bases). The CDR3 contains 15 residues. Trimming left V 6 bases short and J 7 bases short, with 21 bases between. Germline CDR1 MNHEY, CDR2 SVGEGT. As DNA, the CDR3 is TGTGCCAGCAGCTCCCGGAGCTCAGGGGCGATTGAAGCTTTCTTT. This codes for CASSSRSSGAIEAFF.

The chain couples TRBV5-1 to TRBJ1-6, with TRBD1 as a possible D gene (5 bases). The V end was cut by 2 bases, the J end by 8 bases, with 11 bases between. Germline V gene sequence: CDR1 SGHRS, CDR2 YFSETQ. This CDR3 is 14 amino acids long. Here the CDR3 reads CASSFRGTDSPLHF. The DNA of the CDR3 is TGCGCCAGCAGCTTTAGGGGCACGGATTCACCCCTCCACTTT.

This clone was seen a few times. J is TRBJ1-2 and V is TRBV4-2; TRBD1 agrees at 7 bases. The CDR3 sequence is 15 residues long. Germline CDR1 LGHNA, CDR2 YNFKEQ. The V gene end was trimmed by 5 bases and the J gene end by 5 bases; junction bases not matched to a gene: 11. This CDR3 is CASSDDGQAGYGYTF. The CDR3 nucleotides read TGTGCCAGCAGCGACGACGGACAGGCAGGATATGGCTACACCTTC.

The gene calls are TRBV2 and TRBJ2-7, with D hard to call. With 8 bases removed from V and 3 bases from J, the gap between germline ends came to 17 bases. CDR1 SNHLY and CDR2 FYNNEI come from the germline V gene. This CDR3 region has 14 residues. The CDR3 DNA follows: TGTGCCAGCGCATCTCTAGGTACCGACTACGAGCAGTACTTC. Protein: CASASLGTDYEQYF.

This chain uses TRBV9 with TRBJ2-3, with TRBD1 as a possible D gene (6 bases). This CDR3 spans 15 amino acids. V lost 3 bases to trimming and J lost 0 bases, with 11 bases between them. Germline values: CDR1 SGDLS, CDR2 YYNGEE. CDR3 in DNA: TGTGCCAGCAGCGCTGGGACAACTAGCACAGATACGCAGTATTTT. Amino acid sequence: CASSAGTTSTDTQYF. Looking up the rest from reference TRBV9 and TRBJ2-3 gives the full variable domain: DSGVTQTPKHLITATGQRVTLRCSPRSGDLSVYWYQQSLDQGLQFLIQYYNGEERAKGNILERFSAQQFPDLHSELNLSSLELGDSALYFCASSAGTTSTDTQYFGPGTRLTVL.

DNA for the CDR3: TGTGCCAGCAGCGCTACTTACAATTCACCCCTCCACTTT. Translation: CASSATYNSPLHF. This chain joins TRBV9 and TRBJ1-6; no definite D call. Trimming shortened V by 3 bases and J by 7 bases, and 8 bases separated the two germline ends. Germline lookup yields CDR1 SGDLS and CDR2 YYNGEE. The CDR3 covers 13 residues.

The chain carries TRBV28 and TRBJ1-5, with D unresolved. The CDR3 runs 14 residues. V lost 3 bases and J 5 bases, leaving 11 bases between the germline ends. The V gene's germline CDR1 is MDHEN and CDR2 SYDVKM. The CDR3 protein is CASSLRRGDQPQHF. The CDR3 DNA sequence: TGTGCCAGCAGTTTGAGGCGCGGGGATCAGCCCCAGCATTTT.

In DNA form, the CDR3 reads TGTGCCAGCACCTCGGACGGCCAAACAGGGTACGGCGGGGAGCTGTTTTTT. Protein sequence: CASTSDGQTGYGGELFF. V and J are TRBV28 and TRBJ2-2, with D perhaps TRBD1 (6 bases). The V gene lost 7 bases and the J gene lost 7 bases, with 25 bases spanning the gap. The CDR3 loop spans 17 amino acids. The germline V gene has CDR1 MDHEN and CDR2 SYDVKM.